The rows below give T cell receptor beta chains drawn from one sample of a study of blood T cell repertoires in COVID-19. The table came from immunoSEQ multiplex PCR; TCRdb's copy has only in-frame clones and leaves some out. This sample yields approximately 410,000 clones, of which 86% are seen a single time; over 1.3% belongs to the top ten. Sequenced: peripheral blood. These receptors were collected from a woman aged 25-40 years with active or convalescent COVID-19. Both conserved end residues are part of each CDR3. D genes are given only for firm matches. Clone size, where shown, is once, few, many, or a class for clones that have expanded.

CDR3nt: TGTGCCAGCTCCCTCGGGGGGAGCTCCGATGGCTACACCTTC; CDR3aa: CASSLGGSSDGYTF; d_gene: -; abundance: -; v_gene: TRBV5-6; j_gene: TRBJ1-2
CDR3nt: TGTGCCAGCAGTGAAGCGCTCCCAGGCGATCTTAATGAAAAACTGTTTTTT; CDR3aa: CASSEALPGDLNEKLFF; d_gene: -; abundance: -; v_gene: TRBV2; j_gene: TRBJ1-4
CDR3nt: TGCGCCAGCTCGGGAGGACTGGGGAGTGTGGAGCAGTACTTC; CDR3aa: CASSGGLGSVEQYF; d_gene: TRBD2; abundance: -; v_gene: TRBV4-1; j_gene: TRBJ2-7
CDR3nt: TGTGCCAGCAGTTCGACAGGAACTGGAAACACCATATATTTT; CDR3aa: CASSSTGTGNTIYF; d_gene: -; abundance: once; v_gene: TRBV9; j_gene: TRBJ1-3
CDR3nt: TGTGCCAGCAGTGAAGCGCGAGGGGGCGGTGGCTACACCTTC; CDR3aa: CASSEARGGGGYTF; d_gene: TRBD1; abundance: -; v_gene: TRBV2; j_gene: TRBJ1-2
CDR3nt: TGTGCCAGCAGGACCTTTACTAGCGGCGCCGGCACAGATACGCAGTATTTT; CDR3aa: CASRTFTSGAGTDTQYF; d_gene: TRBD2; abundance: few; v_gene: TRBV2; j_gene: TRBJ2-3
CDR3nt: TGCGCCAGTGGAGGAGGGAGCTACGAGCAGTACTTC; CDR3aa: CASGGGSYEQYF; d_gene: -; abundance: -; v_gene: TRBV5-1; j_gene: TRBJ2-7
CDR3nt: TGTGCCTGGAGCCTCGGCCGGGGGGGCTATCAGCCCCAGCATTTT; CDR3aa: CAWSLGRGGYQPQHF; d_gene: -; abundance: -; v_gene: TRBV30; j_gene: TRBJ1-5
CDR3nt: TGTGCCGTGGGGGCTGGGGAGACCCAGTACTTC; CDR3aa: CAVGAGETQYF; d_gene: -; abundance: -; v_gene: TRBV12-3/TRBV12-4; j_gene: TRBJ2-5
CDR3nt: TGTGCCAGTAGTATGGCCCACTCGACTAGCGGGAGTTACGAGCAGTACTTC; CDR3aa: CASSMAHSTSGSYEQYF; d_gene: TRBD2; abundance: few; v_gene: TRBV19; j_gene: TRBJ2-7
CDR3nt: TGTGCCAGCAGCCTAGATCAACCCCTTATTTATAGCGGGAGGGCCGCACACTATGAGCAGTTCTTC; CDR3aa: CASSLDQPLIYSGRAAHYEQFF; d_gene: TRBD2; abundance: -; v_gene: TRBV11-3; j_gene: TRBJ2-1
CDR3nt: TGTGCCTGGAGTCAAAATGAAAAACTGTTTTTT; CDR3aa: CAWSQNEKLFF; d_gene: -; abundance: -; v_gene: TRBV30; j_gene: TRBJ1-4
CDR3nt: TGTGCCAGCAGAGGACAGGGTGGTAGTTCACCCCTCCACTTT; CDR3aa: CASRGQGGSSPLHF; d_gene: TRBD1; abundance: few; v_gene: TRBV6-5; j_gene: TRBJ1-6
CDR3nt: TGCAGCGTTGAAAGCCAAAACACCGGGGAGCTGTTTTTT; CDR3aa: CSVESQNTGELFF; d_gene: -; abundance: -; v_gene: TRBV29-1; j_gene: TRBJ2-2
CDR3nt: TGTGCCAGCAGTTACTCGACAGACATGAACACTGAAGCTTTCTTT; CDR3aa: CASSYSTDMNTEAFF; d_gene: -; abundance: -; v_gene: TRBV27; j_gene: TRBJ1-1
CDR3nt: TGCGCCAGCAGCCAAGCGACAGGGGGACGGGCCTACGAGCAGTACTTC; CDR3aa: CASSQATGGRAYEQYF; d_gene: TRBD1; abundance: once; v_gene: TRBV4-1; j_gene: TRBJ2-7
CDR3nt: TGTGCCAGCAGTGACAGGGTGCGCACCGGGGAGCTGTTTTTT; CDR3aa: CASSDRVRTGELFF; d_gene: -; abundance: -; v_gene: TRBV2; j_gene: TRBJ2-2
CDR3nt: TGTGCCTGGGAACGACTCTACAGGGTTAGCTATGGCTACACCTTC; CDR3aa: CAWERLYRVSYGYTF; d_gene: -; abundance: once; v_gene: TRBV30; j_gene: TRBJ1-2
CDR3nt: TGTGCCAGCAGCGAATACAGGGGCCCGCCCACCCCTGGGGCCAACGTCCTGACTTTC; CDR3aa: CASSEYRGPPTPGANVLTF; d_gene: TRBD1; abundance: -; v_gene: TRBV5-6; j_gene: TRBJ2-6
CDR3nt: TGTGCCAGCAGCTTAGGCTGGGGAGGGGACACTGAAGCTTTCTTT; CDR3aa: CASSLGWGGDTEAFF; d_gene: -; abundance: -; v_gene: TRBV7-9; j_gene: TRBJ1-1
CDR3nt: TGTGCCACCCAGGATTCCCTGGTCGGTGAAGCTTTCTTT; CDR3aa: CATQDSLVGEAFF; d_gene: -; abundance: -; v_gene: TRBV19; j_gene: TRBJ1-1
CDR3nt: TGTGCCAGCAGCCGATCAGGGAACACCATATATTTT; CDR3aa: CASSRSGNTIYF; d_gene: -; abundance: -; v_gene: TRBV5-6; j_gene: TRBJ1-3
CDR3nt: TGTGCCAGCAGTTCCGGGACAGGCTCTGGAAACACCATATATTTT; CDR3aa: CASSSGTGSGNTIYF; d_gene: TRBD1; abundance: -; v_gene: TRBV6-1; j_gene: TRBJ1-3
CDR3nt: TGTGCCAGCAGGGAGCGGGGCACAGATACGCAGTATTTT; CDR3aa: CASRERGTDTQYF; d_gene: -; abundance: -; v_gene: TRBV6-4; j_gene: TRBJ2-3
CDR3nt: TGCGCCAGCAGCACCGCCACTACGGATACGCAGTATTTT; CDR3aa: CASSTATTDTQYF; d_gene: -; abundance: -; v_gene: TRBV5-1; j_gene: TRBJ2-3
CDR3nt: TGTGCCAGCAGTGAAAATGGGGGGGACACCGGGGAGCTGTTTTTT; CDR3aa: CASSENGGDTGELFF; d_gene: TRBD2; abundance: -; v_gene: TRBV2; j_gene: TRBJ2-2
CDR3nt: TGTGCCAGCAGTTTACTTGACAAAACGGCGGCCAAAAACATTCAGTACTTC; CDR3aa: CASSLLDKTAAKNIQYF; d_gene: -; abundance: -; v_gene: TRBV28; j_gene: TRBJ2-4
CDR3nt: TGTGCCAGCAGCCAAGATCGGGTGAATGAGCAGTTCTTC; CDR3aa: CASSQDRVNEQFF; d_gene: -; abundance: -; v_gene: TRBV3-1/TRBV3-2; j_gene: TRBJ2-1
CDR3nt: TGTGCCAGCAGCAGAGGAGGGCCAATCGATAACTATGGCTACACCTTC; CDR3aa: CASSRGGPIDNYGYTF; d_gene: -; abundance: -; v_gene: TRBV3-1/TRBV3-2; j_gene: TRBJ1-2
CDR3nt: TGTGCCAGCACCCCGCGCAGACAGGGTTACCATGGCTACACCTTC; CDR3aa: CASTPRRQGYHGYTF; d_gene: TRBD1; abundance: -; v_gene: TRBV6-5; j_gene: TRBJ1-2
CDR3nt: TGTGCCAGCAGCGTAGGTAGGGGGCGCGACTATGGCTACACCTTC; CDR3aa: CASSVGRGRDYGYTF; d_gene: TRBD1; abundance: -; v_gene: TRBV9; j_gene: TRBJ1-2
CDR3nt: TGTGCCAGCAGTTTAGTAGAGACAGGGCAGAACACTGAAGCTTTCTTT; CDR3aa: CASSLVETGQNTEAFF; d_gene: TRBD1; abundance: -; v_gene: TRBV28; j_gene: TRBJ1-1
CDR3nt: TGCGCCAGCAGCCAAGTCCCAGAAGCTAACTATGGCTACACCTTC; CDR3aa: CASSQVPEANYGYTF; d_gene: -; abundance: -; v_gene: TRBV4-1; j_gene: TRBJ1-2
CDR3nt: TGTGCCAGCACTCGACTAGCGGGGGCCACAGATACGCAGTATTTT; CDR3aa: CASTRLAGATDTQYF; d_gene: TRBD2; abundance: -; v_gene: TRBV3-1/TRBV3-2; j_gene: TRBJ2-3
CDR3nt: TGTGCCATCAGTGACGGGACAGGGAGAAATTCACCCCTCCACTTT; CDR3aa: CAISDGTGRNSPLHF; d_gene: TRBD1; abundance: once; v_gene: TRBV10-3; j_gene: TRBJ1-6
CDR3nt: TGTGCCAGCAGCTTAGGGCCTTCTCAAAATTCACCCCTCCACTTT; CDR3aa: CASSLGPSQNSPLHF; d_gene: -; abundance: -; v_gene: TRBV7-9; j_gene: TRBJ1-6
CDR3nt: TGTGCTAGTGGTTTGGTGGGACAGGGGCCCTTGGGAACTGAAGCTTTCTTT; CDR3aa: CASGLVGQGPLGTEAFF; d_gene: TRBD1; abundance: -; v_gene: TRBV12-5; j_gene: TRBJ1-1
CDR3nt: TGTGCCAGCAGTGACACAATTTCGACCGGGGAGCTGTTTTTT; CDR3aa: CASSDTISTGELFF; d_gene: -; abundance: once; v_gene: TRBV6-4; j_gene: TRBJ2-2
CDR3nt: TGTGCCAGCAGCGAAGCTAGCGGGAGGACCTACAATGAGCAGTTCTTC; CDR3aa: CASSEASGRTYNEQFF; d_gene: TRBD2; abundance: -; v_gene: TRBV13; j_gene: TRBJ2-1
CDR3nt: TGTGCCAGCAGCTTCCGGGACAGGGCCTACGAGCAGTACTTC; CDR3aa: CASSFRDRAYEQYF; d_gene: TRBD1; abundance: -; v_gene: TRBV7-8; j_gene: TRBJ2-7
CDR3nt: TGTGCCAGCAGGAAAGGGGGAGGGGTAGATACGCAGTATTTT; CDR3aa: CASRKGGGVDTQYF; d_gene: -; abundance: few; v_gene: TRBV2; j_gene: TRBJ2-3
CDR3nt: TGTGCCAGTAGTATTTTGATGGGGGACAGCAGTAATCAGCCCCAGCATTTT; CDR3aa: CASSILMGDSSNQPQHF; d_gene: TRBD1; abundance: -; v_gene: TRBV19; j_gene: TRBJ1-5